This T cell receptor beta chain appears in the sequencing data of a study of persistence of HIV-infected CD4 T cells. Study at large: The sample holds CD4+ T cells responsive to CMV or HIV-1 Gag.

The CDR3 has 16 residues. After removal of 0 bases from V and 7 bases from J, the junction contained 6 bases not matched to a gene. The germline V gene encodes CDR1 MGHRA and CDR2 YSYEKL. Study-level points and caveats: TCRbeta richness was lower in CMV- and Gag-responding cells than in anti-CD3/anti-CD28-responding cells.

The stimulus was lysate of CMV-infected fibroblasts, 9 to 10 ug/mL. Sorted nonresponding memory CD4+ T cells were CD40L-negative, CD69-negative, CD45RO-high. For at least 4 years, plasma HIV-1 RNA was undetectable (<50 copies/mL). This was the immunoSEQ version 4 assay in survey mode. Each sample used up to about 1 ug genomic DNA diluted to approximately 9 ng/uL. Measured with immunoSEQ multiplex PCR; TCRdb has only the in-frame clones, and not every one. Among approximately 30,000 clones, more than 75% were seen once, and the ten largest hold about 4.5%. Turning to this clone: Its antigen is not known.

This chain connects TRBV4-1 to TRBJ2-2, with 9 bases that match TRBD1. The TCR sequence derives from an adult man with HIV who was CMV-seropositive. This sample comprised CD4+ T cells sorted from PBMCs after approximately 20-hour stimulation, obtained from a patient who received antiretroviral therapy. CDR3 amino acids: CASSQDPGQGFGELFF. Here the CDR3 DNA reads TGCGCCAGCAGCCAAGATCCGGGACAGGGCTTCGGGGAGCTGTTTTTT.